A single count supports the clone carrying this T cell receptor beta chain. The data originate from a study of CD8 T cells in Susac syndrome. Across the study: Sequencing included Susac syndrome patients, about 6 of them with active disease and about 8 in remission.

Random hexamers were used to reverse transcribe an amount of about 0.5 to 1 ug RNA. The immunoSEQ assay covered 54 Vbeta and 13 Jbeta segments for CDR3. TCRdb used MiXCR to reprocess the immunoSEQ multiplex PCR reads, holding one entry per CDR3 protein. The profile shows around 230,000 distinct CDR3 sequences, 96% of them singletons. High-throughput TCR beta sequencing covered peripheral CD8+ and CD4+ T cells. This clonotype was sampled from a human donor with Susac syndrome. Sequencing was performed on CD4+ T cells from PBMCs.

The CDR3 nucleotides are TGCGCCAGCATCAGCCAGGGCTCCTACAATGAGCAGTTCTTC. As protein: CASISQGSYNEQFF. J is TRBJ2-1 and V is TRBV23-1, with a possible D match to TRBD1 (5 bases). TRBV23-1 is sorted into the ORF group, with uncertain function. There are 14 residues in the CDR3. V lost 7 bases to trimming and J lost 0 bases, with 10 bases between them.